The clone carrying this T cell receptor (beta chain) was seen once. The antigen is not known. The CDR3 has 14 residues. V shed 0 bases and J shed 6 bases, with 8 bases lying between them. Germline CDR1 and CDR2: MNHEY and SVGAGI. These data originate in a study of blood T cells in healthy people across ages. Then a second PCR, running roughly 7 to 11 cycles, was carried out with a sample-barcoded 5' primer and a J-beta primer mix. One entry per CDR3 protein, called by TCRdb with MiXCR from the 5' RACE reads. This repertoire shows about 770,000 distinct CDR3 sequences, approximately 44% found once; its top ten account for around 21%. The study, taken as a whole, reports: Strongly correlated with naive T cell percentage was TCR beta diversity.

This clonotype originated in a man aged 60 to 69 in good health. The genes are TRBV6-5 and TRBJ2-2; tentative D call: TRBD2 (5 bases). Input material: blood. The CDR3: CASSYSGDAGELFF. Here the CDR3 DNA reads TGTGCCAGCAGTTACTCCGGGGATGCCGGGGAGCTGTTTTTT.